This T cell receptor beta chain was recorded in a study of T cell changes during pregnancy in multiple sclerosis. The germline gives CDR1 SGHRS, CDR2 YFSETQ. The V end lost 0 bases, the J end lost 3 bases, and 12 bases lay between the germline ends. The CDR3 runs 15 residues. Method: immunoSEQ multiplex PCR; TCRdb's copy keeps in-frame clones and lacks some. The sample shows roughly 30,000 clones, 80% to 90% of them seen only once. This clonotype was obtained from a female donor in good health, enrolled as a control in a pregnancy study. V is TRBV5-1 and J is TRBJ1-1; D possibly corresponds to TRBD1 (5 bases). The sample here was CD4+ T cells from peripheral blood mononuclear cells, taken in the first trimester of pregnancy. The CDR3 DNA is TGCGCCAGCAGCTTGGAGGCCGGGGGGGACACTGAAGCTTTCTTT. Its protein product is CASSLEAGGDTEAFF.